This T cell receptor beta chain was obtained from a study of identical twins. Study observations and caveats: Models came in too low on out-of-frame TCR alpha sharing in monozygotic twins. Cord blood beta clonotypes present at high abundance carried fewer insertions; no such pattern appeared in memory repertoires.

A word on this clonotype: Its antigen is not identified.

With template switching, a universal primer site was added, and the cDNA carried unique molecular identifiers. TCRdb re-analysed the 5' RACE reads in MiXCR, keeping a single row per CDR3 protein. Counted here are 1.5 million to 2 million distinct CDR3 sequences, under 35% occurring once; the ten biggest clones make up roughly 0.3%. Each donor was a healthy Caucasian. The CDR3 runs 13 residues. CDR1 is DFQATT and CDR2 is SNEGSKA in the germline V gene (reference sequence). Trimming took 6 bases from V and 2 from J, leaving 14 bases between them. Sequenced sample: cord blood. The rearrangement uses TRBV20-1 and TRBJ2-7; D uncertain. This receptor was obtained from a newborn girl in good health. The CDR3 bases are TGCAGTGCCTCGGTTAGTGCCCCCTACGAGCAGTACTTC. Translated: CSASVSAPYEQYF.